This TCR beta chain was obtained from a study of cytomegalovirus exposure and HLA in healthy donors. Assay: immunoSEQ multiplex PCR; the TCRdb copy retains only in-frame clones and omits some. The sample shows about 170,000 clones, approximately 89% of them seen only once. Germline-derived CDR1 and CDR2 are SGHRS and YFSETQ. The CDR3 is 14 amino acids. The V end was cut by 4 bases, the J end by 4 bases, with 14 bases between. The sequence derives from a young man in good health and CMV-seropositive. This chain connects TRBV5-1 to TRBJ1-2; D is ambiguous. Sequenced material: PBMCs. The CDR3 DNA reads TGCGCCAGCAGCAAGGAGGACTTTTCCTATGGCTACACCTTC. This translates into CASSKEDFSYGYTF.